This TCR beta chain originates from a study of human T cells and chemical hapten exposure. Time point specified: patch test 2, 6 weeks after DPC sensitization. Noted treatment: therapeutic diphenylcyclopropenone sensitization with weekly scalp DPC. Patches went on only after blood had been drawn each time. Trimming left V 0 bases short and J 6 bases short, with 7 bases between. Per germline, CDR1 SGDLS and CDR2 YYNGEE. The CDR3 extends over 13 amino acids. Many counts were recorded for this clonotype. TCRdb processed the RACE reads anew with MiXCR; each CDR3 protein has one entry. The sample lists about 350,000 distinct CDR3 sequences, 6% to 7% occurring once.

The chain links TRBV9 to TRBJ1-5; D possibly corresponds to TRBD1 (5 bases). Material: whole blood, obtained in connection with sensitization to the hapten diphenylcyclopropenone (DPC). The sequence was obtained from a woman younger than 35 with alopecia areata. Some clones in this sample may be carry-over from other donors' samples. CDR3 bases: TGTGCCAGCAGCGTAGGGGGGGTTCAGCCCCAGCATTTT. Amino acids: CASSVGGVQPQHF. The full variable domain, rest sourced from reference TRBV9 and TRBJ1-5, is DSGVTQTPKHLITATGQRVTLRCSPRSGDLSVYWYQQSLDQGLQFLIQYYNGEERAKGNILERFSAQQFPDLHSELNLSSLELGDSALYFCASSVGGVQPQHFGDGTRLSIL.